What follows is one TCR beta chain and its context. Its antigen is still unknown. Researchers used genomic DNA as the template to profile TCR beta VDJ and CDR3. Each CDR3 protein is one row after TCRdb ran MiXCR on the reads. The sample lists a few hundred thousand distinct CDR3 sequences, 55% to 65% seen once, with around 7.6% in the top ten. This sample was taken from a study of CD8+CD57+ T cells in acquired aplastic anemia. Study summary: The study obtained an average of around 3.4 ug of DNA from sorted CD4+ and CD8+ cells. Study-level results: Common to patients and controls were 25 to 30 CD8+ CDR3 sequences.

The sequence came from a human donor with severe aplastic anemia or a healthy control (not recorded which). The source material was sorted CD4+, CD8+, or CD8+CD57+ T cells (not recorded which) from PBMCs.

The CDR3 nucleotides are TGTGCCAGCAGCATAGGGGACAGCTACTACGAGCAGTACTTC. It translates to CASSIGDSYYEQYF. This sequence joins TRBV5-5 and TRBJ2-7, with TRBD1 matching over 7 bases. Germline values: CDR1 SGHKS, CDR2 YYEKEE (reference sequence). J lost 3 bases, V lost 4 bases, and 7 bases had no gene match. The CDR3 loop spans 14 amino acids.